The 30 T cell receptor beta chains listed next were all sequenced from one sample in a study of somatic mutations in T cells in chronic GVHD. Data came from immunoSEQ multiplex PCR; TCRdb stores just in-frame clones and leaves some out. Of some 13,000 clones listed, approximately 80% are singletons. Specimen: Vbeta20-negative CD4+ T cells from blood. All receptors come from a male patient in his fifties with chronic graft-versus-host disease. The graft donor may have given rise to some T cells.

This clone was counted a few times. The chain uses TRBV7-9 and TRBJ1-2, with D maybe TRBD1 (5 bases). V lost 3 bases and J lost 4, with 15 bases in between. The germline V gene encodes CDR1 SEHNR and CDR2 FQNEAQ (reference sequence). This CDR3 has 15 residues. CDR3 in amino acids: CASSLGAQGFYGYTF. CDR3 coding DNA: TGTGCCAGCAGCTTGGGCGCGCAGGGCTTCTATGGCTACACCTTC.

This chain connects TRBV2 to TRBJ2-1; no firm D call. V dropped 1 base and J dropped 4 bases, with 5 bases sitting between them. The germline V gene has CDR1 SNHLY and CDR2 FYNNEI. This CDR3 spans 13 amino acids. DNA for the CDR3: TGTGCCAGCAGTGAAGATGTATACAATGAGCAGTTCTTC. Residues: CASSEDVYNEQFF.

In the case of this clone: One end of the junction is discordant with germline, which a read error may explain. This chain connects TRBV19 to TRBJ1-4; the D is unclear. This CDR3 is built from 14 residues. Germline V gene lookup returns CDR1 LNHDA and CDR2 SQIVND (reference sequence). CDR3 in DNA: TGTGCCAATAGTATTGGGCAGACTAATGAAAAACTGTTTTTT. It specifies CANSIGQTNEKLFF.

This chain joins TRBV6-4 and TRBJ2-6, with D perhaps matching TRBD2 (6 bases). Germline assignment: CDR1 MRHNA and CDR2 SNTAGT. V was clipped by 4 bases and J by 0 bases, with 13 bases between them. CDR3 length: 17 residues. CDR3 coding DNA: TGTGCCAGCAGTGTGGAGGGTCGTTCCTCTGGGGCCAACGTCCTGACTTTC. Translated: CASSVEGRSSGANVLTF.

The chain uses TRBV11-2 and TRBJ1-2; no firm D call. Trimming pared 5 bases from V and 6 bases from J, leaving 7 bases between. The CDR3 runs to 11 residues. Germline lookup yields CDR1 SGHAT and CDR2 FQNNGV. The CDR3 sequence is CASSLMNGYTF. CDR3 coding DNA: TGTGCCAGCAGCCTAATGAATGGCTACACCTTC.

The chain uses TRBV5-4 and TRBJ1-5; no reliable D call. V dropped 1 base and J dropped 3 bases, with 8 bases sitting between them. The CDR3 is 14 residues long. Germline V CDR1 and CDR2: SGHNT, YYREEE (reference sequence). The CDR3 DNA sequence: TGTGCCAGCAGCTTGTTTGGGCCCAATCAGCCCCAGCATTTT. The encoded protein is CASSLFGPNQPQHF.

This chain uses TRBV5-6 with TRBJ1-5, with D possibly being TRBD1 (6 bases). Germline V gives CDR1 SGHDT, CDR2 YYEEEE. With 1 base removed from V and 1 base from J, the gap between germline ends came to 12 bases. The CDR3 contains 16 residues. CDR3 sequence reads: CASSLFGRGSNQPQHF. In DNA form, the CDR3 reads TGTGCCAGCAGCTTGTTTGGAAGGGGGAGCAATCAGCCCCAGCATTTT.

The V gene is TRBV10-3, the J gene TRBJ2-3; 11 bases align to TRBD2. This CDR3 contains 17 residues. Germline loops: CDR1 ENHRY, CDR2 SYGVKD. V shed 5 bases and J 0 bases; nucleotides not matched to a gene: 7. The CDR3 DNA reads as TGTGCCATCAGTCACCAAGGGACTAGCGGTAGCACAGATACGCAGTATTTT. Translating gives CAISHQGTSGSTDTQYF.

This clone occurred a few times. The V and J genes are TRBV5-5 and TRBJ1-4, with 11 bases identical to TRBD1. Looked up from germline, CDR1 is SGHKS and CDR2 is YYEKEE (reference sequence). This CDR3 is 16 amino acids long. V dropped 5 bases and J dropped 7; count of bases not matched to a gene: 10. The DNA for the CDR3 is TGTGCCAGCAGTCCCGCTGGGGGGACAGGGGGTGAAAAACTGTTTTTT. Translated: CASSPAGGTGGEKLFF.

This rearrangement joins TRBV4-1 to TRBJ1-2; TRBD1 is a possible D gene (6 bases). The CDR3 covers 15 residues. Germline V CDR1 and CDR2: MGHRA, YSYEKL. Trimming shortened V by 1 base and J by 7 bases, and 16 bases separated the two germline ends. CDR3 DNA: TGCGCCAGCAGCCAAGGATGGCGGGGGGCGGGTGGCTACACCTTC. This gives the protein CASSQGWRGAGGYTF.

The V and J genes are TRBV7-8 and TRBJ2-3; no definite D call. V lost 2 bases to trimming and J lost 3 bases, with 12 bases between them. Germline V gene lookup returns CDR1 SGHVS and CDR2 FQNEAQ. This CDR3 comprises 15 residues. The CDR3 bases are TGTGCCAGCAGCTTATTTAGTTCACGTACAGATACGCAGTATTTT. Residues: CASSLFSSRTDTQYF.

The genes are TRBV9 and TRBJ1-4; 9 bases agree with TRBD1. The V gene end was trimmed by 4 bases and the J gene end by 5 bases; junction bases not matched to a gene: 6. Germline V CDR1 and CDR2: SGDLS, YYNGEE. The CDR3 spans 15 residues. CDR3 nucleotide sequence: TGTGCCAGCAGCCCCCGAGGGACAGGGAATGAAAAACTGTTTTTT. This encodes CASSPRGTGNEKLFF. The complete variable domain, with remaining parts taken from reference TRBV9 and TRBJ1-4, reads DSGVTQTPKHLITATGQRVTLRCSPRSGDLSVYWYQQSLDQGLQFLIQYYNGEERAKGNILERFSAQQFPDLHSELNLSSLELGDSALYFCASSPRGTGNEKLFFGSGTQLSVL.

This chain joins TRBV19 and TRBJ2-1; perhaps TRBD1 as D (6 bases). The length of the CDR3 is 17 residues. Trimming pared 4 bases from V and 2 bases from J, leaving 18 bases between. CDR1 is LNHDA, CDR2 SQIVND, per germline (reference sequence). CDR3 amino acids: CASSTSHRVPTYNEQFF. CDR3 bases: TGTGCCAGTAGTACCAGTCACAGGGTACCTACCTACAATGAGCAGTTCTTC.

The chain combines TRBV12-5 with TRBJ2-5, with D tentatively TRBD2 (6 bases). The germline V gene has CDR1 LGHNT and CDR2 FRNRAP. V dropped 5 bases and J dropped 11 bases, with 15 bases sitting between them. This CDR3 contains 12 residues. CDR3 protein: CASGGEDGRQYF. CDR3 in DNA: TGTGCTAGTGGTGGGGAGGACGGGAGACAGTACTTC.

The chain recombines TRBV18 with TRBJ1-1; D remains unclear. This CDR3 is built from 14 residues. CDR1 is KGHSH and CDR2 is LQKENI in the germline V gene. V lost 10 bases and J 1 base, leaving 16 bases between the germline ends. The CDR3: CATSQTTANTEAFF. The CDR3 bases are TGTGCCACCTCCCAGACTACAGCGAACACTGAAGCTTTCTTT.

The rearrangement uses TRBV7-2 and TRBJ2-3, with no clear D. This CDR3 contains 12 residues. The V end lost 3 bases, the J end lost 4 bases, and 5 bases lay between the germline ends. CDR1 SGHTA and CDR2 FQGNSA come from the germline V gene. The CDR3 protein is CASSFLSDTQYF. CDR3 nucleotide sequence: TGTGCCAGCAGCTTTCTATCAGATACGCAGTATTTT.

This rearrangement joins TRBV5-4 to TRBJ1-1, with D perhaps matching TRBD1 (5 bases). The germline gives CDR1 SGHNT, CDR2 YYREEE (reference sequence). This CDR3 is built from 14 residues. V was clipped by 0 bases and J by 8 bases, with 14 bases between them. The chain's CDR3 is CASSLDRGLGEAFF. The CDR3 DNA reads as TGTGCCAGCAGCTTGGATCGGGGGTTAGGGGAAGCTTTCTTT.

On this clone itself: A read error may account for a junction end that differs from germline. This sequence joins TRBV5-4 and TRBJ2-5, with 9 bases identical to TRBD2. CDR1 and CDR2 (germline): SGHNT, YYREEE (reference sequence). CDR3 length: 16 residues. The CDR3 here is CASTPGGGVGQEAQYF. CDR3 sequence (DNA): TGTGCCAGCACCCCAGGCGGGGGGGTGGGTCAAGAGGCCCAGTACTTC.

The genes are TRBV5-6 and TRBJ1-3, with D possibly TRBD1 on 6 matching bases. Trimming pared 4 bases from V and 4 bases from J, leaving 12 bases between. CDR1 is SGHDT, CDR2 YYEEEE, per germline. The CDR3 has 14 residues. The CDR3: CASSRGARGNTIYF. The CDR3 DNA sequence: TGTGCCAGCAGCCGGGGGGCTAGAGGAAACACCATATATTTT.

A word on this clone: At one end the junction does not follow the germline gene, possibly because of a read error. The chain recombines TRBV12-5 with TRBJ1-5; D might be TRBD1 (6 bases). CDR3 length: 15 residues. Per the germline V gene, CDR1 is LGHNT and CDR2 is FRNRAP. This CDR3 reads CASARWTVSNQPRHF. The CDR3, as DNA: TGTGCTAGTGCCCGTTGGACAGTTAGCAATCAGCCCCGGCATTTT.

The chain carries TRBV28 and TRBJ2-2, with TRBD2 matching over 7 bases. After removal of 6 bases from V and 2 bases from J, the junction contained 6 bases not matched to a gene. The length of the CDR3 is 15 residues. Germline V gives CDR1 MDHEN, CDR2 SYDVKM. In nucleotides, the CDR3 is TGTGCCAGCAGGTCAAGCGGGGTAAACACCGGGGAGCTGTTTTTT. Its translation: CASRSSGVNTGELFF.

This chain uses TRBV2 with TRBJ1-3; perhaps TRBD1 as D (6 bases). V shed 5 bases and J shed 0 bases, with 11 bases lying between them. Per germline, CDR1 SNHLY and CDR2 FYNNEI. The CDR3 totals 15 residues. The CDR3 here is CASSTGQYSGNTIYF. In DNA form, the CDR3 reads TGTGCCAGCAGTACAGGACAGTACTCTGGAAACACCATATATTTT.

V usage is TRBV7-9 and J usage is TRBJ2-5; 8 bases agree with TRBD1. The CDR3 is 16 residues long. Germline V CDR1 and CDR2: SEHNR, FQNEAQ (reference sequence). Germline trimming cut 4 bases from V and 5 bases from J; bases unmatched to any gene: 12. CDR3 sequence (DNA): TGTGCCAGCAGCTCCGGACAGGGAAATTTGCAGGAGACCCAGTACTTC. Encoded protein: CASSSGQGNLQETQYF.

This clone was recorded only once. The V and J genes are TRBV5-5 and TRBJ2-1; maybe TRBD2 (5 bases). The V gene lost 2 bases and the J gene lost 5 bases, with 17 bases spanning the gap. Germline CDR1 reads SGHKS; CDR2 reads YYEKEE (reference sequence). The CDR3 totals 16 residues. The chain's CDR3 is CASSLLGVGGDNEQFF. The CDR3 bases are TGTGCCAGCAGCTTACTAGGCGTGGGTGGGGACAATGAGCAGTTCTTC. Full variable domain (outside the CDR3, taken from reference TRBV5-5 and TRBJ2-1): DAGVTQSPTHLIKTRGQQVTLRCSPISGHKSVSWYQQVLGQGPQFIFQYYEKEERGRGNFPDRFSARQFPNYSSELNVNALLLGDSALYLCASSLLGVGGDNEQFFGPGTRLTVL.

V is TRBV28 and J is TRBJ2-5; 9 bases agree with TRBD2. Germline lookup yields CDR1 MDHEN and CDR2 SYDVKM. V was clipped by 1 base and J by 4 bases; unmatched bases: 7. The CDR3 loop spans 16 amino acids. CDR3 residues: CASSLFAGGLIETQYF. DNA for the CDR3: TGTGCCAGCAGTTTATTTGCGGGGGGGCTCATAGAGACCCAGTACTTC.

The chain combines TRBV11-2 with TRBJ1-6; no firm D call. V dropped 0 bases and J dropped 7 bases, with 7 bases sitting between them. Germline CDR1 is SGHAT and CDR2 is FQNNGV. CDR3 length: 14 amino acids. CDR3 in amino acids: CASSLDPGNSPLHF. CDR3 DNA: TGTGCCAGCAGCTTAGATCCGGGGAATTCACCCCTCCACTTT.

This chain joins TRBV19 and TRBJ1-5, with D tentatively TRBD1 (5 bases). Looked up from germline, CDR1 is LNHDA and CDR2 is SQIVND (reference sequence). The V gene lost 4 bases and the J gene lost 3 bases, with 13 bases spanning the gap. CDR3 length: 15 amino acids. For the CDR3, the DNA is TGTGCCAGTAGTACGACCGGGGGTCTCAATCAGCCCCAGCATTTT. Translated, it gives CASSTTGGLNQPQHF.

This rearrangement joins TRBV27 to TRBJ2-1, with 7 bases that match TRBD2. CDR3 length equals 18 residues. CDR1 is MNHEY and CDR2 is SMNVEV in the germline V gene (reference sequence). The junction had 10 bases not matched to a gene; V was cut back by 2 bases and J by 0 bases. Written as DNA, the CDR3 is TGTGCCAGCAGTTTAGAGAACGGGCGGGGGAGCTCCTACAATGAGCAGTTCTTC. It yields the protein CASSLENGRGSSYNEQFF.

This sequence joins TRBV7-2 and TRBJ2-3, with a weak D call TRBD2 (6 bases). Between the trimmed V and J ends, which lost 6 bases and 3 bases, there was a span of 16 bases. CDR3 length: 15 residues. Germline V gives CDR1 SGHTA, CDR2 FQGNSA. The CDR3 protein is CASRLRGGRTDTQYF. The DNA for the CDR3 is TGTGCCAGCAGGCTCCGGGGTGGGAGGACAGATACGCAGTATTTT.

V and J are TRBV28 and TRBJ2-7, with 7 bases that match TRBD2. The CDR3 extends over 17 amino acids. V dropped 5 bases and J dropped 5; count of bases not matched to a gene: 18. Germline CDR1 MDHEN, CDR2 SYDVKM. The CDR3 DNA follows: TGTGCCAGCAGTCCCCAGGGCGTGGGGGAGGGAAGAAACGAGCAGTACTTC. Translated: CASSPQGVGEGRNEQYF.